These 3 T cell receptor beta chains came from one sample sequenced in a study of blood T cell repertoires in COVID-19. TCRdb's table, derived via immunoSEQ multiplex PCR, lists solely in-frame clones and lacks some. The repertoire holds about 110,000 clones, with roughly 76% as singletons. Sequencing was done on a sample of peripheral blood. These receptors originate from a woman in her sixties or seventies with acute or convalescent COVID-19.

The chain uses TRBV15 and TRBJ1-1, with 7 bases that match TRBD1. The CDR3 length is 14 residues. J gave up 4 bases and V 2 bases, and 4 bases lay outside the gene matches. The germline V gene encodes CDR1 LNHNV and CDR2 YYDKDF (reference sequence). For the CDR3, the DNA is TGTGCCACCAGCAGACCACAGGGGATCACTGAAGCTTTCTTT. Amino acids: CATSRPQGITEAFF. Combining the CDR3 with reference TRBV15 and TRBJ1-1 gives the whole variable domain DAMVIQNPRYQVTQFGKPVTLSCSQTLNHNVMYWYQQKSSQAPKLLFHYYDKDFNNEADTPDNFQSRRPNTSFCFLDIRSPGLGDTAMYLCATSRPQGITEAFFGQGTRLTVV.

The V gene is TRBV28, the J gene TRBJ1-5; D may be TRBD1 (6 bases). The length of the CDR3 is 16 residues. Per germline, CDR1 MDHEN and CDR2 SYDVKM. The V gene lost 5 bases and the J gene lost 3 bases, with 17 bases spanning the gap. The DNA for the CDR3 is TGTGCCAGCAGTGGTGGGGGCGGGTATACCAATCAGCCCCAGCATTTT. Its protein product is CASSGGGGYTNQPQHF.

This clone occurred a few times. The chain is built from TRBV19 and TRBJ1-1; perhaps TRBD1 as D (6 bases). Germline V CDR1 and CDR2: LNHDA, SQIVND (reference sequence). This CDR3 has 15 residues. V lost 5 bases and J 5 bases, leaving 18 bases between the germline ends. In DNA form, the CDR3 reads TGTGCCAGTAGTCTCAAGGTGGGACAACCGACTGAAGCTTTCTTT. Amino acid sequence: CASSLKVGQPTEAFF.